These 4 T cell receptor beta chains originate from one sample sequenced in a study of blood T cell repertoires in COVID-19 (dated by TCRdb to the early 2020s). Receptor amplification or capture employed the immunoSEQ multiplex PCR assay. As stored in TCRdb, this immuneACCESS dataset retains in-frame rearrangements with V and J assigned. A fraction of the clones does not appear; measured against another copy, unresolved V genes explain less than half of the discrepancy, and the remainder lacks a known reason. This sample comprises under 150,000 clones, approximately 80% of them detected only once. Together, the top ten hold about 9.3% of the sample. Sample: peripheral blood. The receptors originated from a woman older than 75 in a cohort sampled during active or convalescent COVID-19.

The chain has TRBV7-3 and TRBJ2-3; 11 positions agree with TRBD2. The CDR3 is made up of 16 amino acids. With 5 bases clipped from V and 2 bases from J, the junction kept 6 bases outside the gene matches. Germline V gives CDR1 SGHTA, CDR2 FQGTGA. CDR3 DNA: TGTGCCAGCAGCGCCGGGACTAGCGGTACCACAGATACGCAGTATTTT. This gives the protein CASSAGTSGTTDTQYF.

The chain links TRBV20-1 to TRBJ1-4, with 9 bases that match TRBD1. CDR3 length equals 15 residues. CDR1 is DFQATT and CDR2 is SNEGSKA in the germline V gene (reference sequence). J gave up 8 bases and V 3 bases, and 10 bases lay outside the gene matches. In DNA, the CDR3 is TGCAGTGCTAGTGACACCGGGACAGGGAAAGAAAAACTGTTTTTT. It is translated as CSASDTGTGKEKLFF.

The chain couples TRBV6-1 to TRBJ1-4; D might be TRBD1 (6 bases). Per the germline V gene, CDR1 is MNHNS and CDR2 is SASEGT. The CDR3 totals 15 residues. Trimming pared 3 bases from V and 3 bases from J, leaving 11 bases between. The CDR3 here is CASSDLQGSNEKLFF. CDR3 nucleotides: TGTGCCAGCAGTGACCTACAGGGCTCTAATGAAAAACTGTTTTTT.

Turning to this clone: One end of the junction fails to match germline, which may point to a read error. Other DNA sequences within the sample encode an identical CDR3. The rearrangement uses TRBV5-5 and TRBJ2-2, with no clear D. Germline lookup yields CDR1 SGHKS and CDR2 YYEKEE (reference sequence). This CDR3 comprises 13 residues. For the CDR3, the DNA is TGTGCCAGCAGCTCTACGAATACCGGGGAGCTGTTTTTT. Its translation: CASSSTNTGELFF.